Here is one TCR beta chain with its context. The antigen remains undetermined. Germline CDR1 and CDR2: MNHEY and SMNVEV (reference sequence). The junction had 9 bases not matched to a gene; V was cut back by 5 bases and J by 0 bases. The CDR3 runs 17 residues. This specimen comes from a study of identical twins. General study findings and limits: Alpha sequences that were out-of-frame and twin-shared showed an excess of low generation probability. It was cross-sectional statistical analysis, not following the same donors, that the conclusions relied on.

TCRdb reprocessed the 5' RACE reads with MiXCR, giving one entry per CDR3 protein. The sample yields about 720,000 distinct CDR3 sequences, around 8.6% seen once. The same data also contributed to another study, on yellow fever vaccine responses in identical twins. That report adds: The authors reported partly convergent, partly personalized vaccine responses in identical twins.

This TCR was recovered from a young woman in good health. Input material: PBMCs. The gene calls are TRBV27 and TRBJ2-4; 8 bases fit TRBD1. In DNA, the CDR3 is TGTGCCAGCAGTCCCCGGACAGGGCCTTTAGCCAAAAACATTCAGTACTTC. Translating it yields CASSPRTGPLAKNIQYF.